These 22 T cell receptor beta chains were all obtained from the same sample, sequenced in a study of shared clonotypes between healthy human individuals. Method: immunoSEQ multiplex PCR; TCRdb's copy keeps in-frame clones and lacks some. Of roughly 1,800,000 clones listed, just under 95% are singletons. Naive CD8 isolation took CD45RO-negative cells positively selected for CCR7 and excluded terminally differentiated effector memory CD45RA+ cells. The sample consisted of naive CD8+ T cells sorted from blood. Receptors were obtained from a man aged 18 to 29 in good health.

V and J are TRBV7-8 and TRBJ2-7, with 8 bases aligning to TRBD1. The CDR3 is 15 residues long. Per the germline V gene, CDR1 is SGHVS and CDR2 is FQNEAQ. The J segment lost 0 bases and the V segment lost 5 bases, leaving 6 bases of the junction unmatched. CDR3 sequence (DNA): TGTGCCAGCAGCAGGGGACAGGAATTCTCCTACGAGCAGTACTTC. This gives the protein CASSRGQEFSYEQYF.

The J gene is TRBJ2-5, the V gene TRBV7-9, with D possibly matching TRBD1 (5 bases). V gave up 6 bases and J gave up 2 bases, with 10 bases separating them. This CDR3 region has 13 residues. CDR1 and CDR2 from the germline V gene are SEHNR and FQNEAQ (reference sequence). The DNA for the CDR3 is TGTGCCAGCAGTGACAGCTATCAAGAGACCCAGTACTTC. It codes for CASSDSYQETQYF.

This chain joins TRBV6-1 and TRBJ2-7; D is possibly TRBD1 or TRBD2 (5 bases each). CDR1 is MNHNS and CDR2 is SASEGT in the germline V gene. Deletions cut 2 bases from V and 0 bases from J, with 11 bases between. The CDR3 contains 15 residues. CDR3 amino acids: CASSELRGASYEQYF. In DNA form, the CDR3 reads TGTGCCAGCAGTGAATTGAGAGGGGCCTCCTACGAGCAGTACTTC.

This rearrangement joins TRBV11-3 to TRBJ1-5; D is possibly TRBD1 (5 bases). Germline V CDR1 and CDR2: SGHNT, YENEEA. Trimming removed 3 bases from V and 3 bases from J, with 12 bases in between. This CDR3 region has 15 residues. CDR3 DNA sequence: TGTGCCAGCAGCTTCCCTGACAGTTTCAATCAGCCCCAGCATTTT. It translates to CASSFPDSFNQPQHF.

V usage is TRBV6-6 and J usage is TRBJ2-7; TRBD2 agrees at 8 bases. V dropped 5 bases and J dropped 5; count of bases not matched to a gene: 14. CDR1 is MNHNY, CDR2 SVGAGI, per germline (reference sequence). The CDR3 totals 16 residues. The CDR3 reads CASSPPGLVKTDEQYF. DNA of the CDR3: TGTGCCAGCAGTCCTCCGGGACTAGTAAAAACCGACGAGCAGTACTTC.

J is TRBJ1-5 and V is TRBV15; 10 nucleotides align to TRBD1. Germline V gene lookup returns CDR1 LNHNV and CDR2 YYDKDF (reference sequence). The CDR3 has 19 amino acids. The junction had 16 bases not matched to a gene; V was cut back by 0 bases and J by 8 bases. This CDR3 reads CATSRDLTGGVTVQEPQHF. The CDR3 DNA reads as TGTGCCACCAGCAGAGATCTGACAGGGGGCGTCACGGTCCAGGAGCCCCAGCATTTT. Using reference TRBV15 and TRBJ1-5 for the parts outside the CDR3, the full variable domain is DAMVIQNPRYQVTQFGKPVTLSCSQTLNHNVMYWYQQKSSQAPKLLFHYYDKDFNNEADTPDNFQSRRPNTSFCFLDIRSPGLGDTAMYLCATSRDLTGGVTVQEPQHFGDGTRLSIL.

V is TRBV2 and J is TRBJ2-1, with a tentative D call TRBD2 (5 bases). The CDR3 loop spans 14 amino acids. The V and J ends lost 5 bases and 4 bases respectively, with 12 bases between them. CDR1 is SNHLY, CDR2 FYNNEI, per germline. CDR3 bases: TGTGCCAGCAGTTGGACTGAGCTTTACAATGAGCAGTTCTTC. Its protein product is CASSWTELYNEQFF.

About this clone itself: This sample also contains other DNA sequences that code for the same CDR3. The chain combines TRBV9 with TRBJ2-7; 9 bases agree with TRBD2. Losses at the gene ends were 0 bases for V and 1 base for J; bases not matched to a gene: 2. CDR3 size: 15 residues. Germline V CDR1 and CDR2: SGDLS, YYNGEE. The CDR3 bases are TGTGCCAGCAGCGTAGGAGCGGGAGGATCCTACGAGCAGTACTTC. Protein product: CASSVGAGGSYEQYF.

The chain employs TRBV2 and TRBJ2-2; D is unresolved. Germline assignment: CDR1 SNHLY and CDR2 FYNNEI. V lost 6 bases and J lost 3, with 11 bases in between. This CDR3 has 14 residues. In DNA, the CDR3 is TGTGCCAGCAGGGGCCAAAGGTACACCGGGGAGCTGTTTTTT. Its translation: CASRGQRYTGELFF. Full variable domain (rest looked up from reference TRBV2 and TRBJ2-2): EPEVTQTPSHQVTQMGQEVILRCVPISNHLYFYWYRQILGQKVEFLVSFYNNEISEKSEIFDDQFSVERPDGSNFTLKIRSTKLEDSAMYFCASRGQRYTGELFFGEGSRLTVL.

This rearrangement joins TRBV7-9 to TRBJ2-5; possibly TRBD1 or TRBD2 for D (5 bases each). With 5 bases removed from V and 2 bases from J, the gap between germline ends came to 9 bases. The CDR3 contains 13 residues. Germline loops: CDR1 SEHNR, CDR2 FQNEAQ (reference sequence). The CDR3 nucleotides read TGTGCCAGCAGCAAGGGACCTCAAGAGACCCAGTACTTC. It specifies CASSKGPQETQYF.

This chain joins TRBV29-1 and TRBJ2-1, with D unresolved. V lost 6 bases to trimming and J lost 2 bases, with 17 bases between them. The CDR3 has 15 residues. Per germline, CDR1 SQVTM and CDR2 ANQGSEA. The CDR3 here is CSVTDTSRPYNEQFF. The CDR3 region has the DNA TGCAGCGTGACCGACACCTCCCGCCCCTACAATGAGCAGTTCTTC.

The chain recombines TRBV7-9 with TRBJ2-5, with a possible D match to TRBD2 (5 bases). This CDR3 spans 13 amino acids. Germline CDR1 and CDR2: SEHNR and FQNEAQ (reference sequence). V shed 5 bases and J shed 7 bases, with 14 bases lying between them. The CDR3 sequence: CASSPRARGTQYF. The CDR3 DNA reads TGTGCCAGCAGCCCTCGGGCCCGGGGGACCCAGTACTTC.

The rearrangement uses TRBV14 and TRBJ1-2, with D tentatively TRBD1 (5 bases). The CDR3 is made up of 16 amino acids. Germline V gene sequence: CDR1 SGHDN, CDR2 FVKESK. Between the trimmed V and J ends, which lost 0 bases and 4 bases, there was a span of 15 bases. The CDR3 region is CASSQDSRDSTYGYTF. As DNA, the CDR3 is TGTGCCAGCAGCCAAGATTCAAGGGACTCTACCTATGGCTACACCTTC.

The chain employs TRBV7-2 and TRBJ1-6; D uncertain. The V end lost 2 bases, the J end lost 6 bases, and 14 bases lay between the germline ends. This CDR3 region has 16 residues. Germline CDR1 is SGHTA and CDR2 is FQGNSA. This chain's CDR3 is CASSLSWGGSNSPLHF. CDR3 DNA: TGTGCCAGCAGCTTATCGTGGGGTGGGAGTAATTCACCCCTCCACTTT.

The chain carries TRBV4-1 and TRBJ2-5; unclear D gene. Germline V CDR1 and CDR2: MGHRA, YSYEKL. The V end lost 2 bases, the J end lost 5 bases, and 15 bases lay between the germline ends. CDR3 length: 15 residues. DNA of the CDR3: TGCGCCAGCAGCCAAACACCCTGGGGAATGGAGACCCAGTACTTC. Its protein is CASSQTPWGMETQYF.

The J gene is TRBJ2-7, the V gene TRBV15, with D perhaps TRBD2 (6 bases). Trimming left V 9 bases short and J 11 bases short, with 20 bases between. The CDR3 covers 12 residues. Germline V gives CDR1 LNHNV, CDR2 YYDKDF (reference sequence). CDR3 region: CATGGEGFREYF. The CDR3 nucleotides are TGTGCCACTGGAGGGGAAGGCTTTCGGGAGTACTTC.

This clone was seen just once. The chain uses TRBV13 and TRBJ1-1; tentative D call: TRBD1 (5 bases). Trimming cost V 5 bases and J 5 bases, with 18 bases left between them. Per the germline V gene, CDR1 is PRHDT and CDR2 is FYEKMQ (reference sequence). This CDR3 spans 15 amino acids. The CDR3 nucleotides read TGTGCCAGCAGCCCCCGAGGGGTTTCTAGTACTGAAGCTTTCTTT. Translation gives CASSPRGVSSTEAFF.

The genes are TRBV5-4 and TRBJ2-7; 8 bases map to TRBD2. With V trimmed by 7 bases and J by 0 bases, 18 bases remained unmatched. The CDR3 has 18 amino acids. Germline V gene sequence: CDR1 SGHNT, CDR2 YYREEE (reference sequence). The CDR3 sequence: CASQPTPVLLAASYEQYF. CDR3 DNA: TGTGCCAGCCAGCCCACCCCCGTACTACTAGCGGCCTCCTACGAGCAGTACTTC.

This clone was counted a single time. V gene TRBV7-2 combines with J gene TRBJ2-7; TRBD1 matches at 9 bases. Germline-derived CDR1 and CDR2 are SGHTA and FQGNSA. The V and J ends lost 1 base and 3 bases, in that order; junction bases with no gene match: 7. The CDR3 extends over 16 amino acids. CDR3 amino acids: CASSLGGTGTFYEQYF. The CDR3 DNA is TGTGCCAGCAGCTTAGGGGGGACAGGGACCTTCTACGAGCAGTACTTC. The entire variable domain, with the rest obtained from reference TRBV7-2 and TRBJ2-7, is as follows: GAGVSQSPSNKVTEKGKDVELRCDPISGHTALYWYRQSLGQGLEFLIYFQGNSAPDKSGLPSDRFSAERTGGSVSTLTIQRTQQEDSAVYLCASSLGGTGTFYEQYFGPGTRLTVT.

The chain carries TRBV18 and TRBJ1-4; D is ambiguous. The length of the CDR3 is 15 residues. Trimming shortened V by 0 bases and J by 4 bases, and 9 bases separated the two germline ends. Germline-derived CDR1 and CDR2 are KGHSH and LQKENI. As DNA, the CDR3 is TGTGCCAGCTCACCACCATACGAGGGTAATGAAAAACTGTTTTTT. The encoded protein is CASSPPYEGNEKLFF.

The chain carries TRBV7-9 and TRBJ2-7; D is ambiguous. CDR1 is SEHNR and CDR2 is FQNEAQ in the germline V gene (reference sequence). V was pared by 4 bases and J by 4 bases, with 11 bases between. The CDR3 spans 13 residues. CDR3 sequence: CASSYPQDYEQYF. For the CDR3, the DNA is TGTGCCAGCAGCTACCCACAAGATTACGAGCAGTACTTC.

This clone was observed a single time. The rearrangement links TRBV6-5 to TRBJ2-2; D ambiguous. This CDR3 comprises 13 residues. Germline V lookup: CDR1 MNHEY, CDR2 SVGAGI. V dropped 1 base and J dropped 7 bases, with 7 bases sitting between them. The DNA of the CDR3 is TGTGCCAGCAGTTACTTGGAAGGCGGGGAGCTGTTTTTT. Amino acids: CASSYLEGGELFF.